The present entry profiles one TCR beta chain with its context. A junction end diverges from the germline sequence, so it may reflect a read error. TCR beta cDNA was reverse-transcribed from 400 to 500 ng of total RNA. The reaction used a constant-region primer and ProtoScript II reverse transcriptase. Three rounds of nested multiplex PCR with slightly modified ARM-PCR produced TCR beta libraries. Investigators reported that the first two PCR rounds, at around 10 cycles each, used TRBV1-TRBV30 forward primers with a C-beta reverse primer. MiXCR, applied by TCRdb to the multiplex PCR reads, yields one record per CDR3 protein. The table has 20,000 to 30,000 distinct CDR3 sequences, roughly three quarters seen once. This entry comes from a study of tumor-infiltrating lymphocytes in primary liver carcinoma. From roughly 20-30 mg of unsorted bulk tissue, DNA and RNA were co-extracted together. CDR1 is MNHNY, CDR2 SVGAGI, per germline (reference sequence). This CDR3 is built from 15 residues.

The chain couples TRBV6-6 to TRBJ1-5; 10 bases are a match to TRBD1. The sequenced material came from liver tumor tissue from sampling region 5. Regarding subset: tumor region T5, tumor centre. This receptor was identified in a young woman with primary liver carcinoma and hepatitis B virus infection. The CDR3 spells CVSNYGTGGNQPQHF. In nucleotides, the CDR3 is TGTGTCAGCAACTACGGGACAGGGGGCAATCAGCCCCAGCATTTT.